The clone carrying this T cell receptor (beta chain) was detected many times. The TCR beta CDR3 regions underwent amplification using RNA transcripts as the source. First-round RT-PCR of the TCR CDR3 relied on the HTBI primer set. TCRdb reprocessed the multiplex PCR reads with MiXCR, giving one entry per CDR3 protein. The data contain nearly 600,000 distinct CDR3 sequences, approximately 15% of them singletons. The sample of blood was obtained at first hyperthyroidism diagnosis (before any ophthalmopathy symptoms). This entry belongs to a study of T cells in Graves' hyperthyroidism and ophthalmopathy. CDR1 SNHLY and CDR2 FYNNEI come from the germline V gene. V lost 3 bases to trimming and J lost 2 bases, with 13 bases between them. This CDR3 region has 16 residues.

Sequencing input: blood. The chain uses TRBV2 and TRBJ2-2; D is ambiguous. The origin of this receptor is a woman aged 25 to 45 with Graves' hyperthyroidism that later progressed to Graves' ophthalmopathy. The CDR3: CASSDGVAPNTGELFF. CDR3 in DNA: TGTGCCAGCAGTGATGGGGTAGCTCCCAACACCGGGGAGCTGTTTTTT.